This T cell receptor beta chain was documented in a study of cytomegalovirus exposure and HLA in healthy donors. Deletions cut 5 bases from V and 0 bases from J, with 14 bases between. The CDR3 is 15 amino acids. Per germline, CDR1 SEHNR and CDR2 FQNEAQ (reference sequence). PCR was performed using 60 Vbeta and 13 Jbeta primers. Data came from immunoSEQ multiplex PCR; TCRdb stores just in-frame clones and leaves some out. This sample has about 170,000 clones, with 79% found just once. The chain carries TRBV7-9 and TRBJ2-7, with a weak D call TRBD2 (6 bases). The sequenced sample was PBMCs. The receptor was isolated from a woman in her forties or fifties in good health and CMV-seronegative. The CDR3 DNA is TGTGCCAGCAGCCCTCCTGGGGGGTTCTCCTACGAGCAGTACTTC. Protein: CASSPPGGFSYEQYF.